This T cell receptor (beta chain) was obtained from a study of T cells after yellow fever vaccination. Study findings and constraints: Subsequent booster samples again held most clones from primary vaccination (more than 95% CD4, 85% to 90% CD8).

V lost 5 bases, J lost 6 bases, and 14 bases lay in between. CDR1 DFQATT and CDR2 SNEGSKA come from the germline V gene (reference sequence). This CDR3 has 13 amino acids. 5'RACE template switching produced TCR cDNA carrying a universal primer site and UMIs. MiXCR, applied by TCRdb to the 5' RACE reads, yields one record per CDR3 protein. In the table there are about 140,000 distinct CDR3 sequences, about 8% of which are singletons. The sample holds many counts of this clonotype. As yet, its antigen is unknown. The clonotype was recovered from a man younger than 40 who received the YFV17D yellow fever vaccine. Sample: CD4+ T cells sorted from PBMCs, taken 5 days after the yellow fever booster vaccination. The chain uses TRBV20-1 and TRBJ2-1; no firm D call. CDR3 in DNA: TGCAGTGCTCTACAAACTACTTCCAATGAGCAGTTCTTC. Its translation is CSALQTTSNEQFF.